A selection of T cell receptor beta chains follows, all from one sample in a study of T-cell memory formation after mild COVID-19. TCRdb reanalysed the 5' RACE reads using MiXCR and keeps one entry per CDR3 protein. Of roughly 450,000 distinct CDR3 sequences listed, over 15% were seen once; the top ten hold about 22%. Sequenced input: PBMCs or a T cell subset sorted from them (not recorded which). These receptors originate from a young man who had mild COVID-19 (a few samples of this study predate the infection). Cell type and time point are not known. Both conserved end residues are trimmed from each CDR3. Fields, in order: J gene, V gene, D gene, CDR3 protein. The D gene is left open where the match is weak.

>TRBJ1-1|TRBV28|TRBD1
ASRTGQALEAF
>TRBJ1-4|TRBV3-1|.
ASSPGGKLF
>TRBJ1-2|TRBV7-2|.
ASSLASGRSNYGYT
>TRBJ1-5|TRBV29-1|.
SVEARGGHQPQH
>TRBJ2-1|TRBV9|TRBD2
ASSLLSGGYSEQF
>TRBJ2-1|TRBV7-2|.
ASSPSIDNEQF
>TRBJ2-7|TRBV5-1|.
ASSSSGGDSAYEQY
>TRBJ2-2|TRBV27|.
ATGSANTGELF
>TRBJ1-2|TRBV7-3|TRBD1
ASSLPRDRGYNGYT
>TRBJ2-1|TRBV15|.
ATSPLRDSYNEQF
>TRBJ2-2|TRBV3-1|.
ASRLKSTGELF
>TRBJ2-1|TRBV6-1|TRBD2
ASRLGLAGRNEQF
>TRBJ1-2|TRBV5-6|.
ASSLGGQASGSYT
>TRBJ1-2|TRBV7-9|.
ASSQTGTEGYT
>TRBJ2-7|TRBV5-1|.
ASRRDGYSYEQY
>TRBJ2-2|TRBV19|.
AATTPAETGELF
>TRBJ2-7|TRBV7-2|TRBD2
ASSSGGGGSYEQY
>TRBJ2-1|TRBV5-1|.
ASSFTGLWNEQF
>TRBJ2-3|TRBV20-1|.
SARTGTLSTDTQY
>TRBJ2-2|TRBV5-6|TRBD1
ASSLLGQGVSNTGELF
>TRBJ2-3|TRBV7-2|TRBD2
ASSFQPGLAYTDTQY
>TRBJ2-7|TRBV7-9|.
ASSGPGNSYEQY
>TRBJ2-1|TRBV4-3|TRBD2
ASSRTSGGVYNEQF
>TRBJ1-5|TRBV27|.
ASSWGSGPNQPQH
>TRBJ1-5|TRBV7-2|TRBD1
ASSLDRGLRNQPQH
>TRBJ2-2|TRBV7-9|.
ASSQDSLNTGELF
>TRBJ2-2|TRBV12-3/TRBV12-4|TRBD2
ASSLGLAGNTGELF
>TRBJ1-1|TRBV9|.
ASGKPAQDRDTEAF
>TRBJ2-3|TRBV19|.
ASIGAADTQY
>TRBJ2-1|TRBV7-2|TRBD2
ASSLVQLATWPGEQF
>TRBJ2-7|TRBV12-3/TRBV12-4|.
ASSWGAYEQY
>TRBJ2-3|TRBV5-1|.
ASSPPRGGGPDTQY
>TRBJ1-2|TRBV12-3/TRBV12-4|TRBD1
ASSPATGKTSFDGYT
>TRBJ1-4|TRBV7-6|.
ASSGEGTAFNEKLF
>TRBJ2-1|TRBV2|TRBD2
ASSVAGGQNEQF
>TRBJ2-1|TRBV20-1|.
SAEEGLYNEQF
>TRBJ2-5|TRBV7-9|.
ASSLLGTLETQY
>TRBJ1-4|TRBV4-3|.
ASSQDRPFGEKLF
>TRBJ1-1|TRBV9|.
ASSVVDKWNTEAF
>TRBJ1-6|TRBV6-5|TRBD1
ASRLGQGNSPLH
>TRBJ1-2|TRBV4-1|.
ASSQDPQVRNYGYT
>TRBJ2-1|TRBV9|.
ASSVDLTSNEQF
>TRBJ2-1|TRBV27|TRBD1
ASSLNWDRNNEQF
>TRBJ1-2|TRBV5-5|.
ASSLSGEIHIYGYT
>TRBJ2-3|TRBV20-1|.
SARIGGDTQY
>TRBJ1-2|TRBV7-2|.
ASRRGVDRPNYGYT
>TRBJ1-2|TRBV12-3/TRBV12-4|.
ASSLMSYGYT
>TRBJ2-5|TRBV9|.
ASSVGRTETQY
>TRBJ1-3|TRBV7-2|TRBD1
ASSPRTGGGNTIY
>TRBJ2-5|TRBV5-6|TRBD2
ASSSKPGGKETQY
>TRBJ2-5|TRBV6-2/TRBV6-3|.
ASSLLRDSLGETQY